The following is a T cell receptor (beta chain) sequence with its context. Its target is unknown. Germline V gene lookup returns CDR1 MRHNA and CDR2 SNTAGT. The CDR3 covers 15 residues. Trimming pared 4 bases from V and 0 bases from J, leaving 10 bases between. This record belongs to a study of radiotherapy plus CTLA-4 blockade in lung cancer. Profiling relied on immunoSEQ multiplex PCR, and the TCRdb table lists in-frame clones only, not all of them. The sample includes roughly 70,000 clones, roughly 87% seen only once; the top ten take 35% to 45%. The study's findings and limits: Radiotherapy with ipilimumab was followed by blood expansion of tumor-derived clones. Dynamics of early blood T cell clones, together with interferon-beta, were reportedly the best predictors of response.

Sequencing used peripheral blood, obtained from a patient treated with radiotherapy plus ipilimumab. The V and J genes are TRBV6-4 and TRBJ2-1; tentatively, D is TRBD2 (5 bases). The receptor comes from a human donor with non-small cell lung cancer that progressed on radiotherapy plus ipilimumab. CDR3 in DNA: TGTGCCAGCAGTGCAACTAGTGACTCCTACAATGAGCAGTTCTTC. It translates to CASSATSDSYNEQFF.